Listed below are T cell receptor beta chains from one sample, sequenced in a study of blood T cell repertoires in COVID-19. Clones were sequenced by immunoSEQ multiplex PCR, and TCRdb holds only the in-frame ones, with some missing. The profile shows 160,000 or so clones, about 83% of them singletons. The source material was peripheral blood. The origin of the receptors is a woman aged 70 to 79 with COVID-19, enrolled during active disease. Each CDR3 is given with its conserved first and last residue. The D gene is left open where the match is weak.

TRBJ2-5 - TRBV7-2 CASSFGTREETQYF TGTGCCAGCAGCTTCGGGACACGGGAAGAGACCCAGTACTTC
TRBJ2-1 TRBD2 TRBV2 CASSEALAGVGEQFF TGTGCCAGCAGTGAAGCGCTAGCGGGGGTAGGTGAGCAGTTCTTC
TRBJ1-3 TRBD1 TRBV9 CASSVSGQGNSGNTIYF TGTGCCAGCAGCGTAAGCGGACAGGGAAACTCTGGAAACACCATATATTTT
TRBJ1-2 - TRBV5-4 CASSSGSKGPINRYGYTF TGTGCCAGCAGCTCGGGGTCAAAAGGGCCCATAAATAGGTATGGCTACACCTTC
TRBJ2-3 TRBD2 TRBV19 CASSIDLGLAANTQYF TGTGCCAGTAGTATAGATCTAGGGCTAGCGGCCAATACGCAGTATTTT
TRBJ1-6 - TRBV19 CASTETGLLGSPLHF TGTGCCAGTACTGAGACAGGCTTGCTAGGTTCACCCCTCCACTTT
TRBJ1-2 - TRBV3-1/TRBV3-2 CASSPHSTGYGYTF TGTGCCAGCAGCCCCCACTCGACAGGATATGGCTACACCTTC
TRBJ2-3 TRBD1 TRBV3-1/TRBV3-2 CASSAGQGDTDTQYF TGTGCCAGCAGCGCGGGACAGGGTGACACAGATACGCAGTATTTT
TRBJ2-5 TRBD2 TRBV3-1/TRBV3-2 CASSLAGGQETQYF TGTGCCAGCAGCCTAGCGGGGGGCCAAGAGACCCAGTACTTC
TRBJ1-2 - TRBV18 CASSLQGGYTF TGTGCCAGCTCACTCCAGGGGGGCTACACCTTC
TRBJ2-5 TRBD2 TRBV3-1/TRBV3-2 CASSQDVTSGKETQYF TGTGCCAGCAGCCAAGATGTTACTAGCGGGAAAGAGACCCAGTACTTC